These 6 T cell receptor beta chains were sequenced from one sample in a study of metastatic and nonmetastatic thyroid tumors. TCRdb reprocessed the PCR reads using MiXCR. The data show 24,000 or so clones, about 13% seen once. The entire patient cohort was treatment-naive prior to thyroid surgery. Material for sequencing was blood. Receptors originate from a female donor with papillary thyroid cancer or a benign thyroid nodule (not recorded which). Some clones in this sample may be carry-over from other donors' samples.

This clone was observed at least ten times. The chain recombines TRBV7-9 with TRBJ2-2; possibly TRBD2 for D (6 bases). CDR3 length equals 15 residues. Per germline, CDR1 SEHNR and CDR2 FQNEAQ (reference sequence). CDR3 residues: CGTVASAMNTGELFF. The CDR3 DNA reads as TGTGGGACCGTGGCTAGCGCTATGAACACCGGGGAGCTGTTTTTT.

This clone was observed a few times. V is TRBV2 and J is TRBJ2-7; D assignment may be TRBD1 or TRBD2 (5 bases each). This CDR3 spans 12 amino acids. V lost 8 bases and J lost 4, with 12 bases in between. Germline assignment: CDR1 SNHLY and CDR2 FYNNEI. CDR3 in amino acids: CASVGDGYEQYF. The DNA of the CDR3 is TGTGCCAGCGTCGGGGACGGATACGAGCAGTACTTC. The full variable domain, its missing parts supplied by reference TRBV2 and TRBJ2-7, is EPEVTQTPSHQVTQMGQEVILRCVPISNHLYFYWYRQILGQKVEFLVSFYNNEISEKSEIFDDQFSVERPDGSNFTLKIRSTKLEDSAMYFCASVGDGYEQYFGPGTRLTVT.

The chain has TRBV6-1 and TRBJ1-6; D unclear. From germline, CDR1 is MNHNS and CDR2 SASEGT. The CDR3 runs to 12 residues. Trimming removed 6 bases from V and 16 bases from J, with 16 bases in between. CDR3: CASRPTLPLLHF. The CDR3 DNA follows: TGTGCCAGCAGACCGACCTTGCCCCTACTCCACTTT.

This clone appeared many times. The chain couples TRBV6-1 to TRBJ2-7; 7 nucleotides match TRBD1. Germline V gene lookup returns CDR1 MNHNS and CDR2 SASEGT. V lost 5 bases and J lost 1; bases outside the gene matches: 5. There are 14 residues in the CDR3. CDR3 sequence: CASSWDRESYEQYF. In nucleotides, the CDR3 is TGTGCCAGCAGTTGGGACAGAGAATCCTACGAGCAGTACTTC.

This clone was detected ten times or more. The CDR3: CASKTGIENTEAFF. The CDR3 DNA is TGTGCCAGCAAAACCGGGATAGAGAACACTGAAGCTTTCTTT. The J gene is TRBJ1-1, the V gene TRBV6-4; no definite D call. Trimming pared 7 bases from V and 1 base from J, leaving 13 bases between. The CDR3 extends over 14 amino acids. The germline V gene has CDR1 MRHNA and CDR2 SNTAGT.

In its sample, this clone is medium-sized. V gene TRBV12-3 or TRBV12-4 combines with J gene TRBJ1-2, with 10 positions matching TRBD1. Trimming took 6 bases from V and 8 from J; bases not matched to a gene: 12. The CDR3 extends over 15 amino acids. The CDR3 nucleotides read TGTGCCAGCAGCCACGGGACAGGGGTTTTATGGGGCTACACCTTC. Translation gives CASSHGTGVLWGYTF.